Sequencing of this T cell receptor (beta chain) was carried out in a study of blood T cell repertoires in COVID-19. Germline V gene data show CDR1 as LNHNV and CDR2 as YYDKDF (reference sequence). V lost 8 bases, J lost 2 bases, and 6 bases lay in between. CDR3 length equals 11 residues. Assignments of participants to cohorts depended upon their own reported clinical history. Symptom resolution, clearance, or two negative PCRs marked the recovered donors of Cohort 3. As to this clone: This same CDR3 is encoded by further DNA sequences in the sample.

This table comes from immunoSEQ multiplex PCR, and its TCRdb copy is limited to in-frame clones, with some not included. The sample carries 250,000 to 350,000 clones, 70% to 90% recorded once. The sequence was obtained from a woman aged 40-49 years who had recovered from COVID-19. The source material was PBMCs or T cells enriched from blood (not recorded which). The J gene is TRBJ2-5, the V gene TRBV15; D not certain. CDR3 in amino acids: CATSLQETQYF. The CDR3 DNA reads TGTGCCACCTCCCTACAAGAGACCCAGTACTTC.